The clone carrying this TCR beta chain was recorded only once. This sample is drawn from a study of blood T cell repertoires in COVID-19. The data were produced by immunoSEQ multiplex PCR, yet TCRdb's version contains in-frame clones alone and is incomplete. The repertoire holds about 220,000 clones, with approximately 85% as singletons. The sample consisted of peripheral blood. The receptor was isolated from a woman in her 70s with COVID-19, enrolled during active disease.

CDR3 nucleotide sequence: TGTGCCAGCAGCTTAAACCGGGACAGTCACGCAGATACGCAGTATTTT. It is translated as CASSLNRDSHADTQYF. The chain couples TRBV5-4 to TRBJ2-3; 7 positions match TRBD1. This CDR3 is 16 amino acids long. Losses at the gene ends were 2 bases for V and 4 bases for J; bases not matched to a gene: 10. From germline, CDR1 is SGHNT and CDR2 YYREEE (reference sequence).